What follows is one T cell receptor (beta chain) and its context. The data were obtained in a study of blood T cell repertoires in COVID-19. About the study: The United States, Italy and Spain were the sources of the acute and convalescent COVID-19 samples.

Authors' data handling: By means of reference gene primer amplification, nucleated cell counts were estimated. Method: immunoSEQ multiplex PCR; TCRdb's copy keeps in-frame clones and lacks some. That table furnishes V, J and clone size, whereas the DNA furnished D and trimming. The table records 200,000 to 300,000 clones, under 90% of them present only once. The germline V and J ends were trimmed by 3 bases and 3 bases, with 8 bases remaining between them. Germline CDR1 MDHEN, CDR2 SYDVKM. The length of the CDR3 is 13 residues. The source is a man aged 55 to 70 with acute or convalescent COVID-19. V and J are TRBV28 and TRBJ1-1; D perhaps matches TRBD1 (6 bases). Specimen: peripheral blood. The CDR3 DNA reads TGTGCCAGCAGTTTCCCAGGGGACACTGAAGCTTTCTTT. Residues: CASSFPGDTEAFF.